The clone carrying this T cell receptor (beta chain) was observed a handful of times. PCR amplification relied on 60 Vbeta primers (plus 13 Jbeta primers). Measured with immunoSEQ multiplex PCR; TCRdb has only the in-frame clones, and not every one. The table shows about 140,000 clones, with around 82% occurring only once. The sample originates from a study of cytomegalovirus exposure and HLA in healthy donors. The germline CDR1 and CDR2 sequences are MNHEY and SMNVEV (reference sequence). V lost 6 bases and J lost 14; bases outside the gene matches: 15. The CDR3 contains 14 residues. This chain uses TRBV27 with TRBJ1-4, with 7 bases lining up with TRBD1. The sequencing input was PBMCs. The sequence was collected from a woman aged 18 to 35 in good health and CMV-seropositive. The CDR3 loop reads CASSPDRPFYGLFF. For the CDR3, the DNA is TGTGCCAGCAGCCCGGACAGGCCCTTTTACGGTCTGTTTTTT.